The next 28 T cell receptor beta chains were all read from a single sample in a study of T cell responses to AZD1222 COVID-19 vaccine (dated by TCRdb to about 2021). Interpreted using the paper, the time point label stands for: baseline before first vaccination. The library was prepared using the immunoSEQ multiplex PCR assay. TCRdb took this table from immuneACCESS and kept in-frame rearrangements with V and J called. Such tables lack part of the clones; where checked against another copy, unresolved V genes explain under half of the gap, and the rest is unexplained. This sample lists over 85,000 clones; around 83% were detected once. The biggest ten clones account for about 5% of the sample. The specimen was peripheral blood, collected on day 0 of AZD1222 vaccination. Receptors originate from an adult in good health.

This chain connects TRBV4-3 to TRBJ2-4; D may be TRBD1 or TRBD2 (5 bases each). Germline CDR1 reads LGHNA; CDR2 reads YSLEER. V was clipped by 0 bases and J by 9 bases, with 12 bases between them. The CDR3 totals 14 residues. In DNA form, the CDR3 reads TGCGCCAGCAGCCAAGATCCCCGGGGCAGCATTCAGTACTTC. Residues: CASSQDPRGSIQYF.

The V gene is TRBV5-6, the J gene TRBJ2-2; TRBD1 matches 7 bases. This CDR3 is built from 14 residues. J lost 6 bases, V lost 5 bases, and 7 bases had no gene match. Germline values: CDR1 SGHDT, CDR2 YYEEEE. The CDR3 nucleotides read TGTGCCAGCAGTCGCGACAGGGTGGCCGGGGAGCTGTTTTTT. It specifies CASSRDRVAGELFF.

This clone was detected only a few times. CDR3 DNA sequence: TGTGCCAGCAGCTCCCTTGTGGCAGATACGCAGTATTTT. This translates into CASSSLVADTQYF. The chain joins TRBV7-8 to TRBJ2-3; D remains ambiguous. Germline V gives CDR1 SGHVS, CDR2 FQNEAQ. Trimming removed 4 bases from V and 4 bases from J, with 9 bases in between. The CDR3 length is 13 residues. The whole variable domain, remainder taken from reference TRBV7-8 and TRBJ2-3, is GAGVSQSPRYKVAKRGQDVALRCDPISGHVSLFWYQQALGQGPEFLTYFQNEAQLDKSGLPSDRFFAERPEGSVSTLKIQRTQQEDSAVYLCASSSLVADTQYFGPGTRLTVL.

The chain combines TRBV7-3 with TRBJ2-6, with D maybe TRBD1 (5 bases). The CDR3 is 15 amino acids. Trimming left V 3 bases short and J 4 bases short, with 10 bases between. The germline V gene has CDR1 SGHTA and CDR2 FQGTGA. The CDR3 DNA reads as TGTGCCAGCAGCTTCGACAGTACAGGGGCCAACGTCCTGACTTTC. Its translation: CASSFDSTGANVLTF.

V usage is TRBV7-3 and J usage is TRBJ2-3; D remains unclear. Per the germline V gene, CDR1 is SGHTA and CDR2 is FQGTGA. The V end lost 5 bases, the J end lost 5 bases, and 8 bases lay between the germline ends. This CDR3 has 12 residues. CDR3 protein: CASSLNRDTQYF. In DNA form, the CDR3 reads TGTGCCAGCAGCCTCAATCGAGATACGCAGTATTTT.

The chain couples TRBV6-1 to TRBJ1-5; D perhaps matches TRBD1 (5 bases). V was pared by 3 bases and J by 4 bases, with 7 bases between. Germline V lookup: CDR1 MNHNS, CDR2 SASEGT. The CDR3 runs to 13 residues. In DNA, the CDR3 is TGTGCCAGCAGTGAGGGGCAGAATCAGCCCCAGCATTTT. Translating gives CASSEGQNQPQHF.

The J gene is TRBJ1-5, the V gene TRBV30, with D possibly matching TRBD1 (5 bases). Germline CDR1 is GTSNPN and CDR2 is SVGIG (reference sequence). V gave up 3 bases and J gave up 5 bases, with 17 bases separating them. The CDR3 has 15 amino acids. The CDR3 reads CAWREGRGWDQPQHF. The DNA of the CDR3 is TGTGCCTGGAGGGAGGGGAGGGGCTGGGATCAGCCCCAGCATTTT.

The rearrangement uses TRBV3-1 (or the pseudogene TRBV3-2) and TRBJ2-7; D is uncertain. CDR3 length: 16 residues. Germline V gene lookup returns CDR1 LGHDT and CDR2 YNNKEL (reference sequence). Trimming took off 0 bases at V and 0 bases at J, with 12 bases between the two ends. The CDR3 loop reads CASSQDWARSSYEQYF. The CDR3 nucleotides read TGTGCCAGCAGCCAAGATTGGGCGAGGAGCTCCTACGAGCAGTACTTC.

The rearrangement joins TRBV4-3 to TRBJ2-2; D call uncertain. V was cut by 0 bases and J by 0 bases, with 5 bases left in between. Germline V gene data show CDR1 as LGHNA and CDR2 as YSLEER. The CDR3 has 15 residues. The CDR3 DNA reads TGCGCCAGCAGCCAAGAAGGAGCGAACACCGGGGAGCTGTTTTTT. Residues: CASSQEGANTGELFF.

This clone appeared a few times. V and J are TRBV12-5 and TRBJ1-1; D is uncertain. The CDR3 is 13 amino acids. Germline V CDR1 and CDR2: LGHNT, FRNRAP. The V and J ends lost 2 bases and 1 base respectively, with 5 bases between them. CDR3 nucleotide sequence: TGTGCTAGTGGTTTGATGTCGAACACTGAAGCTTTCTTT. This translates into CASGLMSNTEAFF.

CDR3 sequence reads: CASRTGMGDEQFF. As DNA, the CDR3 is TGTGCCAGCAGAACAGGGATGGGGGATGAGCAGTTCTTC. V and J are TRBV2 and TRBJ2-1, with D possibly TRBD1 on 6 matching bases. The germline gives CDR1 SNHLY, CDR2 FYNNEI. The length of the CDR3 is 13 residues. V lost 6 bases to trimming and J lost 8 bases, with 14 bases between them. The full variable domain, in which reference TRBV2 and TRBJ2-1 provide the parts outside the CDR3, is EPEVTQTPSHQVTQMGQEVILRCVPISNHLYFYWYRQILGQKVEFLVSFYNNEISEKSEIFDDQFSVERPDGSNFTLKIRSTKLEDSAMYFCASRTGMGDEQFFGPGTRLTVL.

The V and J genes are TRBV11-1 and TRBJ2-6; D remains unclear. V gave up 3 bases and J gave up 3 bases, with 3 bases separating them. The CDR3 length is 13 residues. Germline V gene data show CDR1 as SGHAT and CDR2 as FQDESV (reference sequence). The CDR3 sequence: CASSFGGANVLTF. DNA for the CDR3: TGTGCCAGCAGCTTCGGTGGGGCCAACGTCCTGACTTTC.

The rearrangement joins TRBV7-2 to TRBJ1-6; tentative D call: TRBD1 (6 bases). The CDR3 spans 15 residues. Germline V CDR1 and CDR2: SGHTA, FQGNSA. V was shortened by 2 bases and J by 8 bases, with 13 bases between the two germline ends. The CDR3 DNA follows: TGTGCCAGCAGCTTATTGGGGGGCGGTTATTCACCCCTCCACTTT. Translated, it gives CASSLLGGGYSPLHF.

This sequence joins TRBV30 and TRBJ1-1; a weak D match, TRBD1 (5 bases). V was trimmed by 4 bases and J by 5 bases, leaving 14 bases between them. This CDR3 region has 13 residues. CDR1 is GTSNPN and CDR2 is SVGIG in the germline V gene (reference sequence). The CDR3 loop reads CAWTLPGLTEAFF. The CDR3 nucleotides read TGTGCCTGGACTTTACCAGGGTTGACTGAAGCTTTCTTT.

This chain connects TRBV5-1 to TRBJ1-1; a weak D match, TRBD1 (6 bases). This CDR3 contains 13 residues. The V end was cut by 9 bases, the J end by 2 bases, with 14 bases between. CDR1 SGHRS and CDR2 YFSETQ come from the germline V gene. CDR3 coding DNA: TGCGCCACCAGGCTAGGGGGAAACACTGAAGCTTTCTTT. This translates into CATRLGGNTEAFF.

V gene TRBV4-3 combines with J gene TRBJ1-2; possibly TRBD1 for D (6 bases). In germline, CDR1 is LGHNA, CDR2 YSLEER. This CDR3 is built from 14 residues. Between the trimmed V and J ends, which lost 0 bases and 6 bases, there was a span of 11 bases. For the CDR3, the DNA is TGCGCCAGCAGCCAAGATATCCGGGGGCATGGCTACACCTTC. Its translation is CASSQDIRGHGYTF.

V is TRBV5-4 and J is TRBJ2-1; 7 bases are shared with TRBD2. V was pared by 3 bases and J by 6 bases, with 9 bases of the junction left unmatched. CDR1 and CDR2 (germline): SGHNT, YYREEE (reference sequence). The CDR3 length is 15 residues. CDR3 protein: CASSSASGAINEQFF. DNA for the CDR3: TGTGCCAGCAGCTCCGCTAGCGGAGCGATCAATGAGCAGTTCTTC.

The chain uses TRBV30 and TRBJ2-1, with D perhaps TRBD1 (7 bases). CDR1 and CDR2 from the germline V gene are GTSNPN and SVGIG (reference sequence). The CDR3 totals 11 residues. With 5 bases removed from V and 10 bases from J, the gap between germline ends came to 12 bases. The CDR3 region is CAWDQGGEQFF. DNA of the CDR3: TGTGCCTGGGACCAGGGGGGCGAGCAGTTCTTC.

This chain joins TRBV28 and TRBJ1-1, with 10 bases fitting TRBD1. The CDR3 consists of 13 residues. The germline gives CDR1 MDHEN, CDR2 SYDVKM. Trimming cost V 6 bases and J 11 bases; bases outside gene matches: 9. CDR3 loop: CASSQLGTGDAFF. CDR3 DNA: TGTGCCAGCAGCCAACTGGGGACAGGGGATGCTTTCTTT.

This chain links TRBV5-6 with TRBJ2-7, with 8 bases that match TRBD1. Germline CDR1 and CDR2: SGHDT and YYEEEE. The CDR3 extends over 15 amino acids. J gave up 0 bases and V 6 bases, and 8 bases lay outside the gene matches. CDR3 region: CASNTGGPSSYEQYF. The DNA for the CDR3 is TGTGCCAGCAACACAGGGGGGCCTAGCTCCTACGAGCAGTACTTC.

The V gene is TRBV5-5, the J gene TRBJ2-3; unclear D gene. This CDR3 is 16 amino acids long. Trimming took 0 bases from V and 1 from J, leaving 12 bases between them. Looked up from germline, CDR1 is SGHKS and CDR2 is YYEKEE (reference sequence). CDR3 loop: CASSLAGLGGTDTQYF. CDR3 DNA sequence: TGTGCCAGCAGCTTGGCCGGGCTAGGAGGCACAGATACGCAGTATTTT.

This clone was counted once. The chain joins TRBV5-1 to TRBJ2-6; D gene unclear. From germline, CDR1 is SGHRS and CDR2 YFSETQ. The ends were cut back, 3 bases at V and 3 bases at J, with 10 bases in the middle. This CDR3 is built from 15 residues. This CDR3 is CASSSPLGGANVLTF. In DNA, the CDR3 is TGCGCCAGCAGCTCCCCTTTAGGTGGGGCCAACGTCCTGACTTTC.

The V and J genes are TRBV6-6 and TRBJ1-5, with a possible D match to TRBD1 (6 bases). Looked up from germline, CDR1 is MNHNY and CDR2 is SVGAGI (reference sequence). The germline V and J ends were trimmed by 5 bases and 5 bases, with 10 bases remaining between them. CDR3 size: 13 residues. For the CDR3, the DNA is TGTGCCAGCAGTCCGAACAGGGATCAGCCCCAGCATTTT. Its protein is CASSPNRDQPQHF.

This rearrangement joins TRBV6-5 to TRBJ1-1; D is undetermined. CDR1 is MNHEY, CDR2 SVGAGI, per germline. The CDR3 has 13 residues. V lost 5 bases, J lost 4 bases, and 11 bases lay in between. The CDR3, as DNA: TGTGCCAGCAGTCACTTGTGGTCCACTGAAGCTTTCTTT. Protein sequence: CASSHLWSTEAFF.

The V gene is TRBV7-2, the J gene TRBJ1-2; TRBD1 might be the D (5 bases). The V end was cut by 2 bases, the J end by 5 bases, with 12 bases between. Germline lookup yields CDR1 SGHTA and CDR2 FQGNSA. There are 14 residues in the CDR3. The CDR3 sequence is CASSLSRGNYGYTF. Here the CDR3 DNA reads TGTGCCAGCAGCTTATCGAGGGGCAATTATGGCTACACCTTC. Complete variable domain (other parts from reference TRBV7-2 and TRBJ1-2): GAGVSQSPSNKVTEKGKDVELRCDPISGHTALYWYRQSLGQGLEFLIYFQGNSAPDKSGLPSDRFSAERTGGSVSTLTIQRTQQEDSAVYLCASSLSRGNYGYTFGSGTRLTVV.

V is TRBV6-2 or TRBV6-3 and J is TRBJ1-5; D is undetermined. Germline V CDR1 and CDR2: MNHEY, SVGEGT. The CDR3 is 13 amino acids. Trimming took off 2 bases at V and 10 bases at J, with 12 bases between the two ends. CDR3: CASSYGGIGPQHF. The CDR3 bases are TGTGCCAGCAGTTACGGAGGGATAGGCCCCCAGCATTTT.

The V gene is TRBV6-2 or TRBV6-3, the J gene TRBJ2-1; 8 bases are a match to TRBD2. CDR3 length equals 15 residues. The junction had 11 bases not matched to a gene; V was cut back by 6 bases and J by 7 bases. CDR1 is MNHEY and CDR2 is SVGEGT in the germline V gene. CDR3 loop: CASSQVGRAWNEQFF. The CDR3 bases are TGTGCCAGCAGCCAGGTCGGGAGGGCGTGGAATGAGCAGTTCTTC.

J is TRBJ2-2 and V is TRBV9; TRBD1 matches 10 bases. Trimming at V came to 0 bases and at J to 7 bases, leaving 6 bases not matched to a gene. The CDR3 contains 16 residues. The germline V gene encodes CDR1 SGDLS and CDR2 YYNGEE. Here the CDR3 DNA reads TGTGCCAGCAGCGTAGGACAGGGGGCTTGGGACGGGGAGCTGTTTTTT. Protein product: CASSVGQGAWDGELFF.